A selection of T cell receptor beta chains follows, all from one sample in a study of cytomegalovirus exposure and HLA in healthy donors. The protocol was immunoSEQ multiplex PCR, while the TCRdb copy is restricted to in-frame clones and leaves out a portion. The table shows 150,000 to 200,000 clones, with approximately 81% occurring only once. Input material: PBMCs. All receptors derive from a young man in good health and CMV-seropositive. Both conserved end residues are part of each CDR3. A D gene is named only where the DNA matches it firmly. Some rows mark clone size as missing; the rest say once, few, many or name a class of expanded clone.

J,V,D,size,CDR3,DNA
TRBJ1-5,TRBV6-6,TRBD1,few,CASSSPTGGDGQPQHF,TGTGCCAGCAGTTCTCCTACAGGGGGCGACGGTCAGCCCCAGCATTTT
TRBJ1-2,TRBV27,TRBD1,.,CASSGRNRGNYGYTF,TGTGCCAGCAGTGGGCGGAACAGGGGCAACTATGGCTACACCTTC
TRBJ1-5,TRBV7-8,TRBD1,.,CASSLDRVSNQPQHF,TGTGCCAGCAGCTTGGACAGGGTTAGCAATCAGCCCCAGCATTTT
TRBJ2-6,TRBV30,TRBD1,.,CAWHRDRGRSGANVLTF,TGTGCCTGGCACCGGGACAGGGGGCGGTCAGGGGCCAACGTCCTGACTTTC
TRBJ1-1,TRBV6-1,.,once,CASSFRNTEAFF,TGTGCCAGCAGTTTCAGGAACACTGAAGCTTTCTTT
TRBJ1-5,TRBV6-5,.,.,CASSREGRSQPQHF,TGTGCCAGCAGCAGGGAGGGAAGGAGTCAGCCCCAGCATTTT
TRBJ2-1,TRBV10-1,TRBD2,.,CASSRTSVDEQFF,TGCGCCAGCAGCCGGACTAGCGTGGATGAGCAGTTCTTC
TRBJ1-2,TRBV28,.,once,CASSFPGSYGYTF,TGTGCCAGCAGTTTCCCAGGCTCCTATGGCTACACCTTC
TRBJ2-7,TRBV2,.,.,CASTVTLREEQYF,TGTGCCAGCACCGTAACGCTGCGCGAGGAGCAGTACTTC
TRBJ2-7,TRBV4-1,.,.,CASSQVTNPGEQYF,TGCGCCAGCAGCCAAGTGACCAATCCAGGAGAGCAGTACTTC
TRBJ2-7,TRBV27,TRBD1,.,CASSNRQGAYEQYF,TGTGCCAGCAGTAACCGACAGGGGGCCTACGAGCAGTACTTC
TRBJ1-2,TRBV7-9,TRBD1,.,CASSVGQGVNGYTF,TGTGCCAGCAGCGTAGGACAGGGGGTCAATGGCTACACCTTC
TRBJ1-1,TRBV18,.,.,CASSPGGITEAFF,TGTGCCAGCTCACCAGGGGGCATCACTGAAGCTTTCTTT
TRBJ2-7,TRBV19,.,.,CASSPKTGWTRSYEQYF,TGTGCCAGTAGTCCAAAGACAGGCTGGACCCGTTCCTACGAGCAGTACTTC
TRBJ2-3,TRBV29-1,TRBD2,.,CSVAPRTSEGQYF,TGCAGCGTTGCCCCTCGGACTAGCGAAGGGCAGTATTTT
TRBJ1-2,TRBV2,.,.,CASRVTTSGGGLANYGYTF,TGTGCCAGCAGAGTTACGACGTCTGGGGGGGGCCTAGCTAACTATGGCTACACCTTC
TRBJ1-5,TRBV28,.,.,CASSLIYSGNNQPQHF,TGTGCCAGCAGTCTGATATACTCCGGGAACAATCAGCCCCAGCATTTT
TRBJ1-1,TRBV2,.,.,CAIRGKRSEAFF,TGTGCCATTCGCGGGAAGAGGTCTGAAGCTTTCTTT
TRBJ2-3,TRBV4-1,.,.,CASSQYHPQSDTQYF,TGCGCCAGCAGCCAATATCACCCCCAGTCAGATACGCAGTATTTT
TRBJ2-1,TRBV11-2,TRBD2,.,CASSSGLAAYNEQFF,TGTGCCAGCAGCTCGGGACTAGCGGCCTACAATGAGCAGTTCTTC
TRBJ2-5,TRBV10-1,.,.,CARPGFQETQYF,TGCGCCAGACCAGGGTTCCAAGAGACCCAGTACTTC
TRBJ2-5,TRBV11-2,.,.,CASTSVPGTQYF,TGTGCCAGCACCTCAGTACCTGGGACCCAGTACTTC
TRBJ2-3,TRBV7-2,.,.,CASSPRQSTDTQYF,TGTGCCAGCAGCCCACGCCAGAGCACAGATACGCAGTATTTT
TRBJ2-5,TRBV7-2,TRBD2,.,CASSLVFTSGGETQYF,TGTGCCAGCAGCTTGGTATTTACTAGCGGAGGAGAGACCCAGTACTTC
TRBJ2-2,TRBV7-8,.,.,CASTVSSGTGELFF,TGTGCCAGCACCGTTAGCTCGGGTACCGGGGAGCTGTTTTTT
TRBJ2-3,TRBV4-3,TRBD2,.,CASSQAAAGGPETDTQYF,TGCGCCAGCAGCCAAGCAGCGGCGGGGGGGCCCGAGACAGATACGCAGTATTTT
TRBJ2-7,TRBV29-1,TRBD1,.,CSVALPGQSIYEQYF,TGCAGCGTTGCTCTTCCGGGACAGTCGATCTACGAGCAGTACTTC